The 6 T cell receptor beta chains below were found in one sample sequenced in a study of identical twins. TCRdb re-analysed the 5' RACE reads in MiXCR, keeping a single row per CDR3 protein. The sample records hundreds of thousands of distinct CDR3 sequences, approximately 21% being singletons. These same records also appear under a second study, on T cells expressing NK-cell markers.

The sequencing input was PBMCs. Every receptor here comes from a woman between 18 and 29 years old in good health.

V usage is TRBV9 and J usage is TRBJ2-7; 10 nucleotides align to TRBD1. V lost 0 bases to trimming and J lost 4 bases; unmatched junction nucleotides: 4. The CDR3 extends over 15 amino acids. Germline V gene lookup returns CDR1 SGDLS and CDR2 YYNGEE. The CDR3 region has the DNA TGTGCCAGCAGCGTAGAGCCGGGACAGGGGTACGAGCAGTACTTC. Translated, it gives CASSVEPGQGYEQYF. The entire variable domain, with the rest obtained from reference TRBV9 and TRBJ2-7, is as follows: DSGVTQTPKHLITATGQRVTLRCSPRSGDLSVYWYQQSLDQGLQFLIQYYNGEERAKGNILERFSAQQFPDLHSELNLSSLELGDSALYFCASSVEPGQGYEQYFGPGTRLTVT.

The gene calls are TRBV11-2 and TRBJ2-1; 10 nucleotides agree with TRBD2. V lost 10 bases and J lost 7; bases outside the gene matches: 13. The germline CDR1 and CDR2 sequences are SGHAT and FQNNGV. This CDR3 region has 15 residues. The CDR3 DNA is TGTGCCACCTCCCATACTAGCGGGATACTTAATGAGCAGTTCTTC. Amino acids: CATSHTSGILNEQFF.

This chain joins TRBV15 and TRBJ2-1; the match to TRBD2 covers 8 bases. The CDR3 has 17 residues. V shed 1 base and J 3 bases; nucleotides not matched to a gene: 8. The germline CDR1 and CDR2 sequences are LNHNV and YYDKDF (reference sequence). CDR3 in amino acids: CATSRVGLANLYNEQFF. In nucleotides, the CDR3 is TGTGCCACCAGCAGAGTAGGACTAGCCAACCTCTACAATGAGCAGTTCTTC.

The rearrangement links TRBV6-1 to TRBJ2-1; 15 bases agree with TRBD2. Looked up from germline, CDR1 is MNHNS and CDR2 is SASEGT. There are 17 residues in the CDR3. The trim removed 8 bases at V and 7 bases at J, leaving 12 bases unmatched. The CDR3, as DNA: TGTGCCAGCTCAAGGACTAGCGGGGGGGGTGGTTGGAATGAGCAGTTCTTC. Translating it yields CASSRTSGGGGWNEQFF.

The chain is built from TRBV4-3 and TRBJ2-2; D is uncertain. CDR1 and CDR2 from the germline V gene are LGHNA and YSLEER. V lost 7 bases, J lost 4 bases, and 19 bases lay in between. This CDR3 has 16 amino acids. The CDR3, as DNA: TGCGCCAGCACGCCGGACGGACGGTGGAGCACCGGGGAGCTGTTTTTT. The encoded protein is CASTPDGRWSTGELFF.

This clonotype has just a few counts. The genes are TRBV20-1 and TRBJ2-5; 9 nucleotides line up with TRBD2. Trimming took 6 bases from V and 4 from J; bases not matched to a gene: 9. Per germline, CDR1 DFQATT and CDR2 SNEGSKA (reference sequence). The CDR3 has 14 amino acids. This CDR3 reads CSADNPSGVETQYF. CDR3 coding DNA: TGCAGTGCCGATAACCCTAGCGGGGTAGAGACCCAGTACTTC.